This entry describes one T cell receptor (beta chain). The protocol was immunoSEQ multiplex PCR, while the TCRdb copy is restricted to in-frame clones and leaves out a portion. Here the sample spans about 180,000 clones, 85% to 95% being singletons. This record belongs to a study of control samples from healthy donors and cancer patients. V shed 5 bases and J shed 4 bases, with 7 bases lying between them. The CDR3 extends over 13 amino acids. Germline V gene lookup returns CDR1 SGHRS and CDR2 YFSETQ. The chain combines TRBV5-1 with TRBJ2-6; no firm D call. The receptor comes from a woman aged 18-29 years in good health. Sequences were obtained from blood. The CDR3 sequence is CASSPVGANVLTF. CDR3 DNA: TGCGCCAGCAGTCCCGTGGGGGCCAACGTCCTGACTTTC.